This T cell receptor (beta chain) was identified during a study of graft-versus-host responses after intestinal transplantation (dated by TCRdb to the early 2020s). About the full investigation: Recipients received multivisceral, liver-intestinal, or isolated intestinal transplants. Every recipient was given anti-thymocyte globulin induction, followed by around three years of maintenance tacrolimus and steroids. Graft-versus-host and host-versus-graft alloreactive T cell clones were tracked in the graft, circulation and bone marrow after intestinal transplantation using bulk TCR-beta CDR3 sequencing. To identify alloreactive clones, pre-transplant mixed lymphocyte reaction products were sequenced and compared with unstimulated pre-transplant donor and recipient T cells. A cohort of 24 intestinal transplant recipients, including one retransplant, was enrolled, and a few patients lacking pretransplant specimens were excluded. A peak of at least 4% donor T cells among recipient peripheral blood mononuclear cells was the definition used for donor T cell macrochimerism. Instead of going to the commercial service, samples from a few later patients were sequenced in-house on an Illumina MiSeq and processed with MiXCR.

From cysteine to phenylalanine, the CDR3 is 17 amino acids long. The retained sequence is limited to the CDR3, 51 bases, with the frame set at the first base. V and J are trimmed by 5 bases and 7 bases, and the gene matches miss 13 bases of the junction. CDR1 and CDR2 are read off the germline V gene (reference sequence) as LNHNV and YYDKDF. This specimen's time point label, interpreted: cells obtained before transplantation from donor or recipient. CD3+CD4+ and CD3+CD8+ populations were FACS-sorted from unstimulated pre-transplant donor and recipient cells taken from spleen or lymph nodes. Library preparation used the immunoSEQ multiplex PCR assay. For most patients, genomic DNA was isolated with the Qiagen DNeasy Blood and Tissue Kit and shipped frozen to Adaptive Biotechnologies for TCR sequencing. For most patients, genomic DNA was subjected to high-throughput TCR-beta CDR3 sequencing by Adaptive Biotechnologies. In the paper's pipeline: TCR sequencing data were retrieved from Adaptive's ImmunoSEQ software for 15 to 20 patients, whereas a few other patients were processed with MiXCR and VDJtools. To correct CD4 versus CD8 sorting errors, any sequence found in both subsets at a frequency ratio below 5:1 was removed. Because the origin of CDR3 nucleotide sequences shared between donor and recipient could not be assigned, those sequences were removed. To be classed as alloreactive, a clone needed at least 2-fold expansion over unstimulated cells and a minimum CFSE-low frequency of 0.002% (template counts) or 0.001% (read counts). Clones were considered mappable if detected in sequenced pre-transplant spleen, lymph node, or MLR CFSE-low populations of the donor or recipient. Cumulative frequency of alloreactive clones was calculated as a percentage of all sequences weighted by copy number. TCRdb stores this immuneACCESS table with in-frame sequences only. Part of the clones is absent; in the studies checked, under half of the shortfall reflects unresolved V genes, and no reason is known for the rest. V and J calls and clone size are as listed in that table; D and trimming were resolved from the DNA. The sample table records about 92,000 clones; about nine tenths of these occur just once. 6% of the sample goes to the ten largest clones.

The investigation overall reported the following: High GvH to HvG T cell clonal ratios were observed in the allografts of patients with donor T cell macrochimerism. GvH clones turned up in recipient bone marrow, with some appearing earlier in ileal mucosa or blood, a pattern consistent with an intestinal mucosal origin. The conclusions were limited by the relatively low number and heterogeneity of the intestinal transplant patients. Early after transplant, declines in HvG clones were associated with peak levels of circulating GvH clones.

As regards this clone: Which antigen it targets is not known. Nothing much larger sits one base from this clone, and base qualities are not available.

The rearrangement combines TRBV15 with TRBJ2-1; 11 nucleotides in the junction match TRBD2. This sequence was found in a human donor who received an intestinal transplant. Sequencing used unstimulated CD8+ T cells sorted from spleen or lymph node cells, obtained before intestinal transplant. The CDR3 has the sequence CATSPFLLAGVYNEQFF. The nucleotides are TGTGCCACCAGCCCTTTTTTACTAGCGGGAGTATATAATGAGCAGTTCTTC.